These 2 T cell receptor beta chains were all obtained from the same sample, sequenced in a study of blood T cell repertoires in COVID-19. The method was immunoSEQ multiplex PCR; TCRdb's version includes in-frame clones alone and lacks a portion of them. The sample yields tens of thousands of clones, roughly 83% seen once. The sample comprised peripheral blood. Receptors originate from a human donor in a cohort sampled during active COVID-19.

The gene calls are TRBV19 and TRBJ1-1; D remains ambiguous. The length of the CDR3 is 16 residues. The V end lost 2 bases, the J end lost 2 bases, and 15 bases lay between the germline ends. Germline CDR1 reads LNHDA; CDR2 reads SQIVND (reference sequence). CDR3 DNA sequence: TGTGCCAGTAGTATAATGTTTGGCAAGTTAAACACTGAAGCTTTCTTT. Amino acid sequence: CASSIMFGKLNTEAFF. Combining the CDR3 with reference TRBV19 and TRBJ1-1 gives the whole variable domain DGGITQSPKYLFRKEGQNVTLSCEQNLNHDAMYWYRQDPGQGLRLIYYSQIVNDFQKGDIAEGYSVSREKKESFPLTVTSAQKNPTAFYLCASSIMFGKLNTEAFFGQGTRLTVV.

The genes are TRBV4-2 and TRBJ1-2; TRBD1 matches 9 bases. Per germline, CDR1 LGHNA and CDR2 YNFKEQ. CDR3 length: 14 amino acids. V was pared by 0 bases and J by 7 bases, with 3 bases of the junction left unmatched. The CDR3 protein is CASSQDRTGVGYTF. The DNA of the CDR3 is TGTGCCAGCAGCCAAGACCGGACAGGGGTTGGCTACACCTTC.